Sequencing of this T cell receptor (beta chain) was carried out in a study of PD-L1 blockade in urothelial cancer. V was clipped by 1 base and J by 8 bases, with 11 bases between them. CDR3 length: 12 amino acids. Looked up from germline, CDR1 is GTSNPN and CDR2 is SVGIG (reference sequence). Time point described: peripheral blood 6 weeks after treatment start. The repertoire was sequenced with immunoSEQ multiplex PCR; TCRdb's copy has only in-frame clones and lacks some. The sample yields 29,000 or so clones, about 80% seen once. The gene calls are TRBV30 and TRBJ1-2; D is undetermined. The sample was PBMCs, taken around atezolizumab (anti-PD-L1) treatment. This TCR came from a man aged 65-85 years with urothelial cancer. CDR3 nucleotides: TGTGCCTGGAGTGCATCCACGAGGGGCTACACCTTC. The encoded protein is CAWSASTRGYTF.